This T cell receptor (beta chain) was profiled in a study of graft-versus-host responses after intestinal transplantation. About the research overall: Recipients were given multivisceral, liver-intestinal, or isolated intestinal transplants. Anti-thymocyte globulin induction preceded about 3 years of tacrolimus and steroid maintenance in all recipients.

Clones were sequenced by immunoSEQ multiplex PCR, and TCRdb holds only the in-frame ones, with some missing. The sample has roughly 110,000 clones; approximately 90% are singletons. CDR1 and CDR2 from the germline V gene are SGHRS and YFSETQ. V lost 3 bases, J lost 6 bases, and 1 base stayed unmatched. The CDR3 runs 12 residues. Study findings and constraints: Individuals who had graft-donor T cell macrochimerism had allografts that showed high graft-versus-host to host-versus-graft clonal ratios. Detected in recipient marrow were GvH clones, some of which were first observed in ileum or blood.

This clone was observed a handful of times. Its antigen is undetermined. The source material was unstimulated CD4+ T cells sorted from spleen or lymph node cells, sampled before transplant. This receptor was taken from a human donor who was the organ donor for an intestinal transplant. J is TRBJ2-7 and V is TRBV5-1; 9 bases are shared with TRBD1. CDR3 sequence (DNA): TGCGCCAGCAGCTCGGACAGGGGCGAGCAGTACTTC. The encoded protein is CASSSDRGEQYF.